The 10 T cell receptor beta chains presented below share a single source sample, sequenced in a study of blood T cell repertoires in COVID-19. Some clones are missing from TCRdb's copy, which holds only in-frame ones; the method was immunoSEQ multiplex PCR. The repertoire consists of about 260,000 clones, with around 87% occurring once and the leading ten covering approximately 1.4%. The specimen was peripheral blood. The receptors here all came from a woman aged 40 to 50 who had recovered from COVID-19.

The chain is built from TRBV6-5 and TRBJ1-2; 9 bases line up with TRBD1. Germline V CDR1 and CDR2: MNHEY, SVGAGI. With V trimmed by 6 bases and J by 4 bases, 9 bases remained unmatched. The length of the CDR3 is 15 residues. This chain's CDR3 is CASRRKGQGSYGYTF. Written as DNA, the CDR3 is TGTGCCAGCAGGCGAAAAGGACAGGGGAGCTATGGCTACACCTTC.

The J gene is TRBJ2-3, the V gene TRBV29-1; 8 bases map to TRBD2. CDR3 size: 13 residues. The V gene end was trimmed by 3 bases and the J gene end by 3 bases; junction bases not matched to a gene: 2. The germline V gene has CDR1 SQVTM and CDR2 ANQGSEA. The CDR3 region has the DNA TGCAGCGTTGAGCCGGGAGGGACAGATACGCAGTATTTT. Its translation: CSVEPGGTDTQYF.

The rearrangement links TRBV18 to TRBJ2-7; a possible D gene is TRBD1 (6 bases). V was cut by 6 bases and J by 2 bases, with 11 bases left in between. This CDR3 is built from 13 residues. Germline V gene lookup returns CDR1 KGHSH and CDR2 LQKENI. The CDR3 nucleotides read TGTGCCAGCTCTATACAGGGAACCTACGAGCAGTACTTC. Its translation is CASSIQGTYEQYF.

This clone was picked up one time. The chain couples TRBV5-1 to TRBJ1-5; D ambiguous. The CDR3 sequence is 17 residues long. CDR1 and CDR2 from the germline V gene are SGHRS and YFSETQ. V gave up 4 bases and J gave up 1 base, with 18 bases separating them. Here the CDR3 DNA reads TGCGCCAGCAGCCCTTTGCCGCTGCTAGAGAGCAATCAGCCCCAGCATTTT. As protein: CASSPLPLLESNQPQHF.

The chain has TRBV6-5 and TRBJ1-6; TRBD1 matches at 7 bases. The CDR3 has 15 residues. Germline trimming cut 6 bases from V and 6 bases from J; bases unmatched to any gene: 8. The germline V gene encodes CDR1 MNHEY and CDR2 SVGAGI. CDR3 DNA: TGTGCCAGCAGAGTAGGGGGCCTCCCTAATTCACCCCTCCACTTT. This codes for CASRVGGLPNSPLHF.

The rearrangement links TRBV25-1 to TRBJ2-7; D unclear. CDR3 length: 11 residues. Germline V CDR1 and CDR2: MGHDK, SYGVNS. V was pared by 3 bases and J by 3 bases, with 3 bases between. CDR3 in DNA: TGTGCCAGCAGTGACAGCTACGAGCAGTACTTC. Residues: CASSDSYEQYF.

Only a few counts were recorded for this clone. The genes are TRBV11-2 and TRBJ2-1, with D possibly TRBD1 on 6 matching bases. CDR1 SGHAT and CDR2 FQNNGV come from the germline V gene. Trimming removed 2 bases from V and 9 bases from J, with 20 bases in between. The CDR3 extends over 16 amino acids. The CDR3 spells CASSLRGGGPPPEQFF. As DNA, the CDR3 is TGTGCCAGCAGCTTAAGGGGTGGGGGCCCGCCCCCTGAGCAGTTCTTC.

The rearrangement links TRBV3-1 (or the pseudogene TRBV3-2) to TRBJ2-2; D is possibly TRBD1 (5 bases). The length of the CDR3 is 19 residues. V lost 4 bases to trimming and J lost 1 base, with 22 bases between them. Germline CDR1 reads LGHDT; CDR2 reads YNNKEL (reference sequence). The chain's CDR3 is CASSPFDQGLSRNTGELFF. The CDR3 nucleotides read TGTGCCAGCAGCCCGTTTGACCAGGGCCTATCCCGGAACACCGGGGAGCTGTTTTTT.

J is TRBJ2-5 and V is TRBV2, with TRBD2 matching over 10 bases. The ends lost 5 bases at V and 1 base at J; junction bases unmatched: 4. This CDR3 is 15 amino acids long. CDR1 and CDR2 from the germline V gene are SNHLY and FYNNEI. CDR3 bases: TGTGCCAGCAGTCTAGGACTAGCGGCCCAAGAGACCCAGTACTTC. It yields the protein CASSLGLAAQETQYF. The full variable domain, completed using reference TRBV2 and TRBJ2-5, is EPEVTQTPSHQVTQMGQEVILRCVPISNHLYFYWYRQILGQKVEFLVSFYNNEISEKSEIFDDQFSVERPDGSNFTLKIRSTKLEDSAMYFCASSLGLAAQETQYFGPGTRLLVL.

The chain has TRBV6-2 or TRBV6-3 and TRBJ2-7, with TRBD2 identical over 7 bases. Germline V gene sequence: CDR1 MNHEY, CDR2 SVGEGT. This CDR3 spans 15 amino acids. Trimming cost V 6 bases and J 3 bases; bases outside gene matches: 11. The CDR3 DNA reads TGTGCCAGCAGCTGGGGGGGGACGGGCGGCTACGAGCAGTACTTC. Its protein product is CASSWGGTGGYEQYF.